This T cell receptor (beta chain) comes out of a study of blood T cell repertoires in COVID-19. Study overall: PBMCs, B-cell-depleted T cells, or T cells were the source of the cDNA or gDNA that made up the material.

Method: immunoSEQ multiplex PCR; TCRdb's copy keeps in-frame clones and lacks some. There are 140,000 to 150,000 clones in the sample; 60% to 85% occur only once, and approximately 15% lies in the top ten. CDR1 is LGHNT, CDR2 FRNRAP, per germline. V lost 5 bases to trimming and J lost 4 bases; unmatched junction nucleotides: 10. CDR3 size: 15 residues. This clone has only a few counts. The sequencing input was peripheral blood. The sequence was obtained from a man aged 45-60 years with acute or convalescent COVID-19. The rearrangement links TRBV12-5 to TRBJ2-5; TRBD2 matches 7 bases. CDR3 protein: CASGAGAGTGETQYF. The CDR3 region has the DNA TGTGCTAGTGGTGCCGGAGCGGGGACTGGAGAGACCCAGTACTTC.